This TCR beta chain was sequenced for a study of blood T cell repertoires in COVID-19 (dated by TCRdb to 2018 to 2021). With respect to the entire study: Samples from collaborators originated in the United States, Italy and Spain and spanned both the acute and convalescent phases of COVID-19. The prospective study material was composed of cDNA or gDNA derived from T cells, B-cell-depleted T cells, or PBMCs. Subjects who had been exposed to COVID-19, were actively infected with it, or had recovered from it provided the deeply sampled blood TCRbeta repertoires that made up the dataset. A freely available public database, intended as a resource for researchers studying the immune response to SARS-CoV-2, is where the repertoires were released. The samples were drawn from the first 160 participants of the ongoing ImmuneRACE study and from 950 to 1,500 subjects provided by 6 global collaborators. The sample metadata nearly always contained a de-identified subject ID, COVID-19 status, age in years and sex. Where HLA class I and class II types were available, the types were taken from metadata supplied by the sample provider, not from assay-based typing.

The immunoSEQ Assay, a bias-controlled multiplex PCR, was used to amplify TCRbeta CDR3 regions from genomic DNA. Processing in the source paper ran as follows. Nucleated cell counts per sample were estimated from amplification of reference gene primers within the assay. To quantify the absolute abundance of each unique TCRbeta CDR3 rearrangement, sequence reads were collapsed and filtered. For each sample, productive Simpson clonality was calculated by taking the square root of Simpson's diversity index across productive rearrangements. The immuneACCESS repertoire file appears here via TCRdb, limited to in-frame rearrangements. These files lack a portion of the clones; in checked studies, under half of the deficit traces to unresolved V genes, and the cause of the others is not known. Clone size and V and J calls were adopted from that table, with D and trimming inferred from the DNA. The sample data list a few hundred thousand clones, and 90% of these were observed just once. The ten largest clones take up roughly 2.2% of the sample.

One collaborating source in Seattle enrolled patients during active infection and followed them longitudinally through the course of disease. Each collaborating institution followed its own protocols to collect whole blood in K2EDTA tubes. For TCRbeta analysis, collaborators shipped samples as frozen whole blood, isolated PBMCs, or DNA extracted from either of those sample types. In regard to this clone: Its antigen has not been determined. Within one base of it there is no much larger clone, and no base qualities were kept.

Overall study results and their limits: The quantity of clinical and demographic metadata differed by source and by participant and was supplied without curation.

From the cysteine up to the phenylalanine, the CDR3 has a length of 18 residues. Only CDR3 DNA remains: 54 bases, in frame from the first base. V ends up 5 bases short and J 3 bases short, with an unmatched junction base count of 12. Based on the germline V gene (reference sequence), the CDR1 and CDR2 sequences are SEHNR and FQNEAQ. This chain joins TRBV7-9 to TRBJ2-2; 10 central nucleotides agree with TRBD1. Sequencing used peripheral blood. The clonotype originates from a woman in her sixties or seventies with COVID-19, enrolled during active disease. The CDR3 region has the sequence CASSSLGETGGDTGELFF. The DNA is TGTGCCAGCAGCAGCTTAGGAGAGACAGGGGGCGACACCGGGGAGCTGTTTTTT.